The 12 T cell receptor beta chains below all came from one sample that was sequenced in a study of cytomegalovirus exposure and HLA in healthy donors. Researchers ran the PCR with 60 Vbeta and 13 Jbeta primers. The assay was immunoSEQ multiplex PCR, and TCRdb's table has in-frame clones only and misses some. The sample includes 190,000 or so clones, approximately 80% of them seen just once. Sequences were obtained from PBMCs. The receptors come from a boy younger than 18 in good health and CMV-seronegative.

This clone appeared a single time. The V and J genes are TRBV6-5 and TRBJ2-5; 7 positions match TRBD1. The tail of the sequence fits TRBJ2-7 better, so the J call may be wrong. Germline V lookup: CDR1 MNHEY, CDR2 SVGAGI. CDR3 length: 14 residues. DNA of the CDR3: TGTGCCAGCAGCCCCGGGACAGTCAATTACGAGCAGTACTTC. It codes for CASSPGTVNYEQYF.

This chain links TRBV6-1 with TRBJ2-5, with 7 bases fitting TRBD1. Matching the DNA end better, TRBJ2-7 makes the J call doubtful. Germline lookup yields CDR1 MNHNS and CDR2 SASEGT. The CDR3 consists of 14 residues. In DNA, the CDR3 is TGTGCCAGCAGTGAAGGACAGGGAACCCACGAGCAGTACTTC. This sequence encodes CASSEGQGTHEQYF.

For this clone: One end of the junction is discordant with germline, which a read error may explain. The chain uses TRBV7-9 and TRBJ2-1; D might be TRBD2 (5 bases). CDR3 size: 17 residues. Germline loops: CDR1 SEHNR, CDR2 FQNEAQ (reference sequence). CDR3 protein: CSSSPDPPSISYNEQFF. DNA of the CDR3: TGTTCCAGCAGCCCCGACCCGCCTAGCATCTCCTACAATGAGCAGTTCTTC.

The genes are TRBV28 and TRBJ2-1; perhaps TRBD1 as D (6 bases). CDR1 MDHEN and CDR2 SYDVKM come from the germline V gene. The CDR3 length is 13 residues. V lost 6 bases and J 7 bases, leaving 13 bases between the germline ends. DNA for the CDR3: TGTGCCAGCAGCCCTACAGGGCCTAATGAGCAGTTCTTC. Translating it yields CASSPTGPNEQFF.

This chain joins TRBV30 and TRBJ2-3; possible D gene TRBD1, 6 bases. The CDR3 runs 11 residues. Between the trimmed V and J ends, which lost 8 bases and 5 bases, there was a span of 11 bases. Germline CDR1 GTSNPN, CDR2 SVGIG (reference sequence). CDR3 DNA sequence: TGTGCCATCGCAGGGGAAGATACGCAGTATTTT. Protein product: CAIAGEDTQYF.

The chain joins TRBV5-1 to TRBJ2-3; no clear D gene. CDR3 length: 16 residues. Looked up from germline, CDR1 is SGHRS and CDR2 is YFSETQ. Trimming shortened V by 0 bases and J by 1 base, and 12 bases separated the two germline ends. This CDR3 reads CASSLGTSLGTDTQYF. Here the CDR3 DNA reads TGCGCCAGCAGCTTGGGCACATCCCTCGGCACAGATACGCAGTATTTT. Full variable domain (remainder filled in from reference TRBV5-1 and TRBJ2-3): KAGVTQTPRYLIKTRGQQVTLSCSPISGHRSVSWYQQTPGQGLQFLFEYFSETQRNKGNFPGRFSGRQFSNSRSEMNVSTLELGDSALYLCASSLGTSLGTDTQYFGPGTRLTVL.

The genes are TRBV29-1 and TRBJ2-1; TRBD2 might be the D (6 bases). The V gene lost 3 bases and the J gene lost 9 bases, with 15 bases spanning the gap. CDR1 and CDR2 from the germline V gene are SQVTM and ANQGSEA. CDR3 length: 13 amino acids. CDR3 residues: CSVDGLQGLEQFF. CDR3 nucleotide sequence: TGCAGCGTTGATGGGCTCCAGGGACTTGAGCAGTTCTTC.

V is TRBV27 and J is TRBJ2-7, with a weak D call TRBD1 (7 bases). This CDR3 spans 15 amino acids. Trimming took 6 bases from V and 0 from J, leaving 15 bases between them. Germline V gene sequence: CDR1 MNHEY, CDR2 SMNVEV (reference sequence). This CDR3 reads CASSTAGGSSYEQYF. The CDR3 DNA follows: TGTGCCAGCAGCACAGCAGGGGGGAGCTCCTACGAGCAGTACTTC.

In its sample, this clone was seen a few times. The V call is TRBV10-1, the J call TRBJ1-5; no reliable D call. V gave up 3 bases and J gave up 5 bases, with 14 bases separating them. This CDR3 contains 15 residues. Germline V lookup: CDR1 WNHNN, CDR2 SYGVQD (reference sequence). This CDR3 reads CASSEGGGHYQPQHF. CDR3 sequence (DNA): TGCGCCAGCAGTGAAGGCGGAGGTCACTATCAGCCCCAGCATTTT.

This clone was found once. The chain joins TRBV4-3 to TRBJ2-7, with 13 bases fitting TRBD2. The J segment lost 3 bases and the V segment lost 0 bases, leaving 5 bases of the junction unmatched. The CDR3 is 17 amino acids. In germline, CDR1 is LGHNA, CDR2 YSLEER. CDR3 sequence reads: CASSQELAGGPIYEQYF. CDR3 in DNA: TGCGCCAGCAGCCAAGAACTAGCGGGAGGGCCTATCTACGAGCAGTACTTC.

Remarks on this clone: No DNA is shown, since the ends of the CDR3 on it are uncertain; the CDR3 is the one TCRdb lists. V usage is TRBV9 and J usage is TRBJ1-2; TRBD1, the table's D call, lacks a check against the DNA. The CDR3 is 13 residues long, ends included. CDR1 SGDLS and CDR2 YYNGEE come from the germline V gene. The CDR3 here is CASSVGQGAFHTF.

The rearrangement uses TRBV6-1 and TRBJ2-5, with 7 bases identical to TRBD1. The J call may be in error: the DNA end matches TRBJ2-7 better. Germline V lookup: CDR1 MNHNS, CDR2 SASEGT. This CDR3 has 13 residues. CDR3 region: CASSEGTGNEQYF. The CDR3 region has the DNA TGTGCCAGCAGTGAAGGGACAGGAAACGAGCAGTACTTC.